These 11 T cell receptor beta chains came from one sample sequenced in a study of blood T cell repertoires in COVID-19. Assay: immunoSEQ multiplex PCR; the TCRdb copy retains only in-frame clones and omits some. The data contain 270,000 or so clones, approximately 88% of them singletons. Source material: PBMCs or T cells enriched from blood (not recorded which). The source of these receptors is a woman between 40 and 50 years old with acute COVID-19.

The V and J genes are TRBV25-1 and TRBJ1-2; D possibly corresponds to TRBD1 (6 bases). This CDR3 has 16 residues. The germline gives CDR1 MGHDK, CDR2 SYGVNS. Trimming pared 4 bases from V and 2 bases from J, leaving 17 bases between. DNA of the CDR3: TGTGCCAGCAGTGGGCCGGGAACAGGGACAAACTATGGCTACACCTTC. Protein sequence: CASSGPGTGTNYGYTF.

There are a few counts of this clone. The chain employs TRBV6-6 and TRBJ1-1; D may be TRBD1 (6 bases). The CDR3 totals 14 residues. The V gene lost 5 bases and the J gene lost 4 bases, with 14 bases spanning the gap. The germline V gene encodes CDR1 MNHNY and CDR2 SVGAGI (reference sequence). Here the CDR3 DNA reads TGTGCCAGCAGTCATACAGGGTCTGCCACTGAAGCTTTCTTT. Protein: CASSHTGSATEAFF.

The CDR3 nucleotides read TGTGCCTGGAGTGTACGGGAAGATACGCAGTATTTT. Translating gives CAWSVREDTQYF. V usage is TRBV30 and J usage is TRBJ2-3; a possible D gene is TRBD2 (5 bases). CDR1 is GTSNPN and CDR2 is SVGIG in the germline V gene (reference sequence). The CDR3 loop spans 12 amino acids. Trimming removed 0 bases from V and 5 bases from J, with 6 bases in between.

A note on this clone: Distinct nucleotide sequences in the sample also encode this CDR3. This chain connects TRBV18 to TRBJ2-3; 10 nucleotides agree with TRBD2. Germline CDR1 and CDR2: KGHSH and LQKENI. This CDR3 contains 16 residues. J lost 0 bases, V lost 3 bases, and 3 bases had no gene match. The CDR3 here is CASSPRTSGSTDTQYF. CDR3 coding DNA: TGTGCCAGCTCACCTCGGACTAGCGGTAGCACAGATACGCAGTATTTT.

The rearrangement uses TRBV30 and TRBJ1-5; D remains ambiguous. In germline, CDR1 is GTSNPN, CDR2 SVGIG (reference sequence). CDR3 length: 13 residues. Trimming stripped 5 bases from V and 1 base from J, with 9 bases between. The CDR3 sequence is CAWAASSNQPQHF. Written as DNA, the CDR3 is TGTGCCTGGGCGGCGAGCAGCAATCAGCCCCAGCATTTT.

This clone was detected once. The chain recombines TRBV28 with TRBJ1-1; D perhaps matches TRBD1 (6 bases). V was cut by 3 bases and J by 4 bases, with 24 bases left in between. Germline V lookup: CDR1 MDHEN, CDR2 SYDVKM. This CDR3 region has 18 residues. The CDR3 DNA reads TGTGCCAGCAGTTTTCCCTGGTTCGGAACAGGGATTTTCACTGAAGCTTTCTTT. Its protein is CASSFPWFGTGIFTEAFF.

The CDR3 region has the DNA TGTGCCAGCAGTTCCCCAGGACACATAACCCATTACGAGCAGTACTTC. It yields the protein CASSSPGHITHYEQYF. The genes are TRBV28 and TRBJ2-7; a weak D match, TRBD1 (5 bases). Germline CDR1 and CDR2: MDHEN and SYDVKM. Trimming shortened V by 4 bases and J by 4 bases, and 20 bases separated the two germline ends. The length of the CDR3 is 16 residues.

In its sample, this clone was seen once. V and J are TRBV4-3 and TRBJ2-6, with D possibly TRBD1 on 5 matching bases. This CDR3 region has 19 residues. Germline V gives CDR1 LGHNA, CDR2 YSLEER. V was pared by 1 base and J by 0 bases, with 16 bases between. The CDR3 reads CASSQARAGLDSGANVLTF. CDR3 DNA: TGCGCCAGCAGCCAAGCCCGGGCAGGGCTAGACTCTGGGGCCAACGTCCTGACTTTC.

This chain joins TRBV6-5 and TRBJ1-2; maybe TRBD1 (6 bases). Per the germline V gene, CDR1 is MNHEY and CDR2 is SVGAGI. V lost 6 bases and J 7 bases, leaving 18 bases between the germline ends. The CDR3 extends over 14 amino acids. CDR3 bases: TGTGCCAGCAGGGACAGTGCAGCCTGGAGTGGCTACACCTTC. It specifies CASRDSAAWSGYTF.

This chain links TRBV6-1 with TRBJ2-1; 8 nucleotides line up with TRBD1. Germline V gene lookup returns CDR1 MNHNS and CDR2 SASEGT. The CDR3 loop spans 16 amino acids. V gave up 4 bases and J gave up 9 bases; unmatched junction bases: 14. As DNA, the CDR3 is TGTGCCAGCAGTGTCAACCAACCAAGGACAGGGAGTGAGCAGTTCTTC. Protein sequence: CASSVNQPRTGSEQFF.

The gene calls are TRBV2 and TRBJ1-5, with 7 nucleotides matching TRBD1. From germline, CDR1 is SNHLY and CDR2 FYNNEI. Trimming took 2 bases from V and 6 from J; bases not matched to a gene: 7. This CDR3 comprises 15 residues. The CDR3 DNA is TGTGCCAGCAGTGAAAATCAACAGGGGATTCAGCCCCAGCATTTT. It encodes CASSENQQGIQPQHF.